These 5 T cell receptor beta chains originate from one sample sequenced in a study of blood T cell repertoires in COVID-19. Only in-frame clones appear in the TCRdb table, and some are missing; sequencing was by immunoSEQ multiplex PCR. In the table there are over 200,000 clones, approximately 90% of which are singletons. Material for sequencing was peripheral blood. The source is a young man who had recovered from COVID-19.

The chain joins TRBV20-1 to TRBJ2-7; 7 bases are shared with TRBD2. The CDR3 covers 15 residues. V was clipped by 3 bases and J by 2 bases; unmatched bases: 10. Looked up from germline, CDR1 is DFQATT and CDR2 is SNEGSKA (reference sequence). The CDR3: CSASLPFAGAYEQYF. The CDR3 DNA is TGCAGTGCTAGTCTGCCCTTTGCGGGGGCCTACGAGCAGTACTTC.

The table lists this clone with a few counts. The V and J genes are TRBV10-3 and TRBJ2-2, with D possibly being TRBD2 (6 bases). The CDR3 spans 11 residues. The V and J ends lost 10 bases and 7 bases respectively, with 10 bases between them. Per germline, CDR1 ENHRY and CDR2 SYGVKD. The CDR3 coding sequence is TGTGCCACCGAGGGAGGCGGGGAGCTGTTTTTT. Translation: CATEGGGELFF.

This chain joins TRBV30 and TRBJ1-4, with D perhaps matching TRBD1 (5 bases). This CDR3 region has 13 residues. Trimming left V 2 bases short and J 2 bases short, with 6 bases between. From germline, CDR1 is GTSNPN and CDR2 SVGIG (reference sequence). CDR3 bases: TGTGCCTGGAGTTGGGGCACTAATGAAAAACTGTTTTTT. Its protein is CAWSWGTNEKLFF. The full variable domain, completed using reference TRBV30 and TRBJ1-4, is SQTIHQWPATLVQPVGSPLSLECTVEGTSNPNLYWYRQAAGRGLQLLFYSVGIGQISSEVPQNLSASRPQDRQFILSSKKLLLSDSGFYLCAWSWGTNEKLFFGSGTQLSVL.

This clone was seen only a few times. The chain is built from TRBV20-1 and TRBJ1-1; TRBD1 is a possible D gene (5 bases). The CDR3 totals 13 residues. Trimming stripped 3 bases from V and 7 bases from J, with 15 bases between. Germline V gives CDR1 DFQATT, CDR2 SNEGSKA (reference sequence). The CDR3 here is CSASPRGFGEAFF. The CDR3 DNA is TGCAGTGCTAGTCCTAGGGGATTCGGTGAAGCTTTCTTT.

The J gene is TRBJ1-1, the V gene TRBV11-2; D may be TRBD1 (5 bases). The CDR3 consists of 15 residues. The V end lost 1 base, the J end lost 6 bases, and 15 bases lay between the germline ends. Germline CDR1 is SGHAT and CDR2 is FQNNGV. The CDR3 DNA sequence: TGTGCCAGCAGCTTAGCCTACAGGATAAGCGCTGAAGCTTTCTTT. Protein: CASSLAYRISAEAFF. Based on the CDR3 plus reference TRBV11-2 and TRBJ1-1, the full variable domain is EAGVAQSPRYKIIEKRQSVAFWCNPISGHATLYWYQQILGQGPKLLIQFQNNGVVDDSQLPKDRFSAERLKGVDSTLKIQPAKLEDSAVYLCASSLAYRISAEAFFGQGTRLTVV.